This T cell receptor beta chain was sequenced in a study of graft-versus-host responses after intestinal transplantation (dated by TCRdb to about 2021). About the full investigation: Recipients received multivisceral, liver-intestinal, or isolated intestinal transplants. Every recipient was given anti-thymocyte globulin induction, followed by about 3 years of maintenance tacrolimus and steroids. Graft-versus-host and host-versus-graft alloreactive T cell clones were tracked in the graft, circulation and bone marrow after intestinal transplantation using bulk TCR-beta CDR3 sequencing. To identify alloreactive clones, pre-transplant mixed lymphocyte reaction products were sequenced and compared with unstimulated pre-transplant donor and recipient T cells. The cohort enrolled 20 to 30 intestinal transplant recipients including one retransplant, and a few patients lacking pretransplant specimens were excluded. Donor T cell macrochimerism was defined as a peak of at least 4% donor T cells among recipient peripheral blood mononuclear cells. Rather than being sequenced by the commercial service, samples from a few later patients were sequenced in-house on an Illumina MiSeq and processed with MiXCR. The paper as a whole reports these results and caveats: GvH clones were found in recipient bone marrow, and some of the GvH clones appeared earlier in ileal mucosa or blood, which is consistent with an intestinal mucosal origin. The relatively low number and heterogeneity of intestinal transplant patients limited the conclusions. Early after transplant, declines in HvG clones were associated with peak levels of circulating GvH clones. High GvH to HvG T cell clonal ratios were observed in the allografts of patients with donor T cell macrochimerism.

A remark on this clone: What antigen it recognizes has not been identified. No much larger clone exists at a distance of one base, and base qualities are not known.

Library construction relied on the immunoSEQ multiplex PCR assay. In most patients, genomic DNA was isolated using the Qiagen DNeasy Blood and Tissue Kit and sent frozen to Adaptive Biotechnologies for TCR sequencing. For most patients, high-throughput TCR-beta CDR3 sequencing of genomic DNA was performed by Adaptive Biotechnologies. In the source study's methods: Adaptive's ImmunoSEQ software supplied the TCR sequencing data for approximately 18 patients, while MiXCR and VDJtools were used to process a few other patients. CD4 versus CD8 sorting errors were corrected by removing sequences found in both subsets at a frequency ratio below 5:1. Because the origin of CDR3 nucleotide sequences shared between donor and recipient could not be assigned, those sequences were removed. At least 2-fold expansion over unstimulated cells and a minimum CFSE-low frequency of 0.002% (template counts) or 0.001% (read counts) were required for clones to be classified as alloreactive. Clones detected in sequenced pre-transplant spleen, lymph node, or MLR CFSE-low populations of the donor or recipient were defined as mappable. The cumulative frequency of alloreactive clones was calculated as a percentage of all sequences, weighted by copy number. TCRdb retrieved this table from immuneACCESS and kept in-frame rearrangements only. Not all clones are present; in checked studies, unresolved V genes account for under half, and no reason is known for the remainder. The D gene and trimming were derived from the DNA, and the V and J assignments and clone size from that table. The sample records 96,000 or so clones, 92% of which are singletons. The ten top clones hold approximately 0.17% of the sample.

CDR1 SEHNR and CDR2 FQNEAQ were looked up in the germline V gene (reference sequence). The germline ends are 8 bases apart after V is trimmed by 1 base and J by 2 bases. Counted from cysteine to phenylalanine, this CDR3 has 15 amino acids. The CDR3 DNA has 45 bases and is translated from base 1. In the paper's terms, the time point label means: cells obtained before transplantation from donor or recipient. CD3+CD4+ and CD3+CD8+ populations were FACS-sorted from unstimulated pre-transplant donor and recipient cells taken from spleen or lymph nodes. This TCR was recovered from a human donor who received an intestinal transplant. The sequencing used unstimulated CD4+ T cells sorted from spleen or lymph node cells, collected before intestinal transplant. Recombination connected TRBV7-9 to TRBJ2-2; TRBD2 might be the D gene, on 5 matching bases. The DNA is TGTGCCAGCAGCTTAGTTCGGGGAAACACCGGGGAGCTGTTTTTT. Translation gives CASSLVRGNTGELFF.